This entry features one T cell receptor (beta chain) sequence. Authors' analysis steps: Nucleated cell counts were estimated from reference gene primer amplification. The assay was immunoSEQ multiplex PCR, and TCRdb's table has in-frame clones only and misses some. V and J calls and clone size are given by that table; D and trimming were obtained from the DNA. Altogether around 140,000 clones are present, 70% to 90% being singletons, with the ten largest covering around 2.1%. The data derive from a study of blood T cell repertoires in COVID-19. Study in general: Both acute and convalescent COVID-19 samples were obtained from the United States, Italy and Spain. Sources were T cells, B-cell-depleted T cells, or PBMCs; the material itself was cDNA or gDNA.

This CDR3 region has 14 residues. Trimming pared 7 bases from V and 5 bases from J, leaving 14 bases between. Germline loops: CDR1 MRHNA, CDR2 SNTAGT. The specimen was peripheral blood. This TCR was sampled from a man between 65 and 85 years old with active COVID-19. The rearrangement joins TRBV6-4 to TRBJ2-2; D unclear. This CDR3 is CASTLEHQTGELFF. The CDR3 DNA is TGTGCCAGCACCCTCGAACACCAGACCGGGGAGCTGTTTTTT.